This paragraph reports one T cell receptor beta chain. These data come from a study of blood T cell repertoires in COVID-19. TCRdb keeps only in-frame clones here, not all; method: immunoSEQ multiplex PCR. The sample carries approximately 390,000 clones, around nine tenths recorded once. Germline V gene lookup returns CDR1 MDHEN and CDR2 SYDVKM. V lost 2 bases to trimming and J lost 3 bases, with 11 bases between them. The CDR3 has 15 residues. The sequenced sample consisted of PBMCs or T cells enriched from blood (not recorded which). The chain carries TRBV28 and TRBJ1-5, with D uncertain. This clonotype was obtained from a woman aged 50 to 65 who had recovered from COVID-19. The CDR3 nucleotides are TGTGCCAGCAGTTTAATAAGCCGTTACAATCAGCCCCAGCATTTT. Translated, it gives CASSLISRYNQPQHF.